This entry lists 13 T cell receptor beta chains sequenced from one sample in a study of cytomegalovirus exposure and HLA in healthy donors. TCRdb's table, derived via immunoSEQ multiplex PCR, lists solely in-frame clones and lacks some. Of roughly 140,000 clones detected, 80% to 95% appear once; the ten largest clones hold about 0.75%. Input material: PBMCs. All receptors derive from a man between 18 and 35 years old in good health and CMV-seronegative.

CDR3 nucleotide sequence: TGTGCCAGCATAGGGGGCATGATCACTGAAGCTTTCTTT. Translated: CASIGGMITEAFF. The V call is TRBV28, the J call TRBJ1-1; 7 bases agree with TRBD1. CDR3 length: 13 residues. Germline trimming cut 7 bases from V and 4 bases from J; bases unmatched to any gene: 6. CDR1 and CDR2 from the germline V gene are MDHEN and SYDVKM.

V and J are TRBV2 and TRBJ1-5; D not resolved. Trimming took 1 base from V and 5 from J, leaving 9 bases between them. The CDR3 totals 14 residues. Germline V gene sequence: CDR1 SNHLY, CDR2 FYNNEI. The CDR3 DNA sequence: TGTGCCAGCAGTGAAGGGCGGGGATATCAGCCCCAGCATTTT. Protein: CASSEGRGYQPQHF.

V usage is TRBV7-8 and J usage is TRBJ2-5; the match to TRBD2 covers 14 bases. CDR1 and CDR2 from the germline V gene are SGHVS and FQNEAQ. CDR3 length: 17 amino acids. The V and J ends lost 4 bases and 3 bases, in that order; junction bases with no gene match: 7. This chain's CDR3 is CASSSLRTSGGKETQYF. For the CDR3, the DNA is TGTGCCAGCAGCTCGCTACGGACTAGCGGGGGGAAAGAGACCCAGTACTTC.

The chain uses TRBV4-2 and TRBJ1-1; TRBD1 aligns across 9 bases. Germline V gene sequence: CDR1 LGHNA, CDR2 YNFKEQ. The trim removed 3 bases at V and 5 bases at J, leaving 4 bases unmatched. The CDR3 totals 14 residues. CDR3 sequence (DNA): TGTGCCAGCAGCCACGACAGGGGGGGGACTGAAGCTTTCTTT. This translates into CASSHDRGGTEAFF.

This chain uses TRBV19 with TRBJ2-2; 13 nucleotides line up with TRBD2. V was pared by 5 bases and J by 0 bases, with 3 bases of the junction left unmatched. There are 17 residues in the CDR3. The germline gives CDR1 LNHDA, CDR2 SQIVND (reference sequence). CDR3 bases: TGTGCCAGTAGTGACGGGACTAGCGGGACGAACACCGGGGAGCTGTTTTTT. Amino acid sequence: CASSDGTSGTNTGELFF.

The chain has TRBV4-1 and TRBJ2-1, with 8 nucleotides matching TRBD1. Germline CDR1 and CDR2: MGHRA and YSYEKL. The CDR3 has 15 residues. V gave up 4 bases and J gave up 2 bases; unmatched junction bases: 4. The chain's CDR3 is CASSRGRGPYNEQFF. In DNA form, the CDR3 reads TGCGCCAGCAGCCGTGGCAGGGGGCCCTACAATGAGCAGTTCTTC.

For the CDR3, the DNA is TGCGCCAGCAGCTTGACCCCCGGCTACGAGCAGTACTTC. Translated, it gives CASSLTPGYEQYF. V and J are TRBV5-1 and TRBJ2-7; D is unclear. The V end was cut by 1 base, the J end by 3 bases, with 8 bases between. The CDR3 consists of 13 residues. Germline CDR1 is SGHRS and CDR2 is YFSETQ.

V is TRBV19 and J is TRBJ1-5; D remains unclear. V shed 7 bases and J shed 4 bases, with 17 bases lying between them. Per the germline V gene, CDR1 is LNHDA and CDR2 is SQIVND (reference sequence). The CDR3 consists of 15 residues. The CDR3 region is CASNRLPGPNQPQHF. The CDR3 coding sequence is TGTGCCAGTAATAGACTCCCCGGTCCGAATCAGCCCCAGCATTTT.

This chain uses TRBV10-1 with TRBJ2-2, with TRBD1 matching 10 bases. CDR1 is WNHNN, CDR2 SYGVQD, per germline (reference sequence). J was trimmed by 0 bases and V by 4 bases; bases with no gene match: 2. The length of the CDR3 is 16 residues. The CDR3 DNA reads TGCGCCAGCAGTGTGGGACAGGGGCCGAACACCGGGGAGCTGTTTTTT. This codes for CASSVGQGPNTGELFF.

The V and J genes are TRBV29-1 and TRBJ1-6; D call uncertain. Deletions cut 6 bases from V and 8 bases from J, with 14 bases between. This CDR3 contains 13 residues. Germline CDR1 reads SQVTM; CDR2 reads ANQGSEA. The CDR3 reads CSVRAGADSPLHF. The CDR3 bases are TGCAGCGTGAGGGCCGGAGCCGATTCACCCCTCCACTTT.

The rearrangement uses TRBV11-2 and TRBJ1-1, with D unclear. Germline CDR1 and CDR2: SGHAT and FQNNGV. The CDR3 is made up of 15 amino acids. V was shortened by 0 bases and J by 0 bases, with 8 bases between the two germline ends. The DNA of the CDR3 is TGTGCCAGCAGCTTAGAGGGCAGAGTGAACACTGAAGCTTTCTTT. Translation: CASSLEGRVNTEAFF. Full variable domain (outside the CDR3, taken from reference TRBV11-2 and TRBJ1-1): EAGVAQSPRYKIIEKRQSVAFWCNPISGHATLYWYQQILGQGPKLLIQFQNNGVVDDSQLPKDRFSAERLKGVDSTLKIQPAKLEDSAVYLCASSLEGRVNTEAFFGQGTRLTVV.

This clone was observed a single time. The chain combines TRBV21-1 with TRBJ2-5; the DNA was not used to check the table's D call, TRBD1. TRBV21-1 is labeled a pseudogene. The CDR3 totals 16 residues. CDR3 nucleotides: TGTGCCAGCAGCAAAGTTTGGGACAGGGGGCAAGAGACCCAGTACTTC. The encoded protein is CASSKVWDRGQETQYF.

V gene TRBV10-2 combines with J gene TRBJ1-5, with 10 bases fitting TRBD1. Germline V gene data show CDR1 as WSHSY and CDR2 as SAAADI. V shed 7 bases, J shed 6 bases, and the junction held 6 bases outside the gene matches. CDR3 length: 14 residues. The CDR3 sequence is CASTGQGRSQPQHF. CDR3 sequence (DNA): TGCGCCAGCACGGGACAGGGGCGGAGTCAGCCCCAGCATTTT.